This is a list of T cell receptor beta chains from one sample in a study of CXCR3-negative and CXCR3-positive naive CD8 T cells. TCRdb reanalyzed the 5' RACE reads, giving one entry per CDR3 protein sequence and no DNA. Its clone listing holds 100,000 to 150,000 distinct CDR3 sequences. Specimen: naive CXCR3+ CD8+ T cells from blood. The receptors originated from a human donor in good health. Some clones in this sample may be carry-over from other donors' samples. CDR3s include the opening cysteine and the closing phenylalanine or tryptophan. Each record gives: CDR3 protein, V gene, J gene.

CATSPPPGGTNEQYF,TRBV15,TRBJ2-7
CASSGRGLYNEQFF,TRBV28,TRBJ2-1
CAISDPPGPEQYF,TRBV10-3,TRBJ2-7
CASSGTGQPQHF,TRBV2,TRBJ1-5
CASTTTGTGSYNEQFF,TRBV12-3/TRBV12-4,TRBJ2-1
CASSLGGGAYTDTQYF,TRBV7-2,TRBJ2-3
CASRFGRGRGQPQHF,TRBV28,TRBJ1-5
CASSRHTGAHTGELFF,TRBV7-3,TRBJ2-2
CASSSIGAGDHSYNEQFF,TRBV13,TRBJ2-1
CSAREQGDGADTQYF,TRBV20-1,TRBJ2-3
CASSLLGGSLSPGELFF,TRBV7-8,TRBJ2-2
CASSAAAFNEQFF,TRBV12-3/TRBV12-4,TRBJ2-1
CASSLGTGYEQYF,TRBV5-1,TRBJ2-7